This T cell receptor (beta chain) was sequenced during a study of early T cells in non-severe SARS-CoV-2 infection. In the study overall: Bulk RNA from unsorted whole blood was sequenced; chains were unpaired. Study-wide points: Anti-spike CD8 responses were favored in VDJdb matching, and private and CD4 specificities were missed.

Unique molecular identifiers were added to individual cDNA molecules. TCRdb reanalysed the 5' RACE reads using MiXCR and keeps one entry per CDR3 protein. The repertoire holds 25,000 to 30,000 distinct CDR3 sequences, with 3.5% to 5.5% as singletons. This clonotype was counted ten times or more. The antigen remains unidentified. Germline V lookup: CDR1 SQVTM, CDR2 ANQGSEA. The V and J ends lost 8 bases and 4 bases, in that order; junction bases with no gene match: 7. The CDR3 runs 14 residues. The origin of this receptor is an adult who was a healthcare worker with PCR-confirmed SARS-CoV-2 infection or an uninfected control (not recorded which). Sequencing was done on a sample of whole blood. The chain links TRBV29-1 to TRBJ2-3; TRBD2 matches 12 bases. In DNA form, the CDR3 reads TGCAGCATACCGACTAGCGGGAGTGCAGATACGCAGTATTTT. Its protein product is CSIPTSGSADTQYF.